The 9 T cell receptor beta chains listed next were all sequenced from one sample in a study of cytomegalovirus exposure and HLA in healthy donors. Amplification used 60 Vbeta primers and 13 Jbeta primers. TCRdb's table, derived via immunoSEQ multiplex PCR, lists solely in-frame clones and lacks some. The profile shows approximately 260,000 clones, approximately 84% of them singletons. Sequences were obtained from PBMCs. The source is a middle-aged woman in good health and CMV-seropositive.

The chain has TRBV6-5 and TRBJ1-6; tentatively, D is TRBD1 (6 bases). The CDR3 extends over 14 amino acids. The germline gives CDR1 MNHEY, CDR2 SVGAGI. V lost 6 bases and J 7 bases, leaving 13 bases between the germline ends. CDR3 sequence (DNA): TGTGCCAGCAGCCCCGACAGGTCCAATTCACCCCTCCACTTT. Protein product: CASSPDRSNSPLHF.

The genes are TRBV21-1 and TRBJ2-5; the table's D call TRBD2 went unverified against the DNA. TRBV21-1 is noted as a pseudogene. The CDR3 has 14 amino acids. The CDR3 sequence is CASSKPGRGETQYF. The CDR3 nucleotides are TGTGCCAGCAGCAAGCCAGGGAGGGGGGAGACCCAGTACTTC.

The rearrangement links TRBV7-8 to TRBJ2-1; 8 nucleotides agree with TRBD2. Looked up from germline, CDR1 is SGHVS and CDR2 is FQNEAQ. CDR3 length equals 16 residues. The trim removed 4 bases at V and 4 bases at J, leaving 9 bases unmatched. CDR3 sequence (DNA): TGTGCCAGCAGCTCCTCGGTAGCGGGAACTTACAATGAGCAGTTCTTC. It is translated as CASSSSVAGTYNEQFF.

The V and J genes are TRBV19 and TRBJ1-1; maybe TRBD1 (6 bases). Germline values: CDR1 LNHDA, CDR2 SQIVND (reference sequence). The CDR3 has 13 residues. Trimming removed 3 bases from V and 5 bases from J, with 10 bases in between. The CDR3 DNA reads as TGTGCCAGTAGTATCCCAGGGACAACTGAAGCTTTCTTT. This gives the protein CASSIPGTTEAFF.

The chain has TRBV7-6 and TRBJ2-1; D may be TRBD2 (6 bases). Germline loops: CDR1 SGHVS, CDR2 FNYEAQ. The CDR3 has 14 amino acids. Trimming took 1 base from V and 9 from J, leaving 13 bases between them. The CDR3 sequence: CASSLGSASVEQFF. The DNA of the CDR3 is TGTGCCAGCAGCTTAGGTTCCGCTAGCGTTGAGCAGTTCTTC.

The chain joins TRBV18 to TRBJ2-7; a possible D gene is TRBD1 (6 bases). The germline gives CDR1 KGHSH, CDR2 LQKENI. This CDR3 has 14 residues. V was clipped by 3 bases and J by 3 bases, with 12 bases between them. As DNA, the CDR3 is TGTGCCAGCTCACCCCGGGACACGGACTACGAGCAGTACTTC. It specifies CASSPRDTDYEQYF.

The V gene is TRBV28, the J gene TRBJ2-2; TRBD2 matches 7 bases. The CDR3 is made up of 16 amino acids. Losses at the gene ends were 8 bases for V and 4 bases for J; bases not matched to a gene: 13. The germline V gene encodes CDR1 MDHEN and CDR2 SYDVKM. This CDR3 reads CASLLSRGGPTGELFF. CDR3 sequence (DNA): TGTGCCAGCCTCCTATCGAGGGGAGGGCCCACCGGGGAGCTGTTTTTT.

V gene TRBV28 combines with J gene TRBJ1-1, with D perhaps matching TRBD1 (6 bases). Germline assignment: CDR1 MDHEN and CDR2 SYDVKM. Trimming shortened V by 5 bases and J by 9 bases, and 19 bases separated the two germline ends. The CDR3 extends over 14 amino acids. For the CDR3, the DNA is TGTGCCAGCAGTCCTTTCTTGGGGGCAGGCAAAGCTTTCTTT. This gives the protein CASSPFLGAGKAFF.

The chain recombines TRBV18 with TRBJ2-7; no firm D call. The germline gives CDR1 KGHSH, CDR2 LQKENI. The CDR3 contains 12 residues. Trimming stripped 3 bases from V and 1 base from J, with 4 bases between. As DNA, the CDR3 is TGTGCCAGCTCACCCCTTTCCTACGAGCAGTACTTC. It encodes CASSPLSYEQYF.